This TCR beta chain comes out of a study of shared clonotypes between healthy human individuals. Naive CD45RA+ and memory CD45RA-negative subsets were split from CD4+ cells. Genomic DNA of every subset was divided equally among multiple immunoSEQ plates. Here immunoSEQ multiplex PCR was the method, and the copy in TCRdb shows in-frame clones only, minus some. The data show millions of clones, with roughly 96% seen just once and 0.13% held by the top ten. General study results and limits: Depth of sequencing was expected to influence donor clonotype sharing. Tissues were not sampled, only blood, and their repertoires likely differ.

Losses at the gene ends were 2 bases for V and 3 bases for J; bases not matched to a gene: 11. The CDR3 totals 17 residues. CDR1 is SGHDN and CDR2 is FVKESK in the germline V gene. Comments on this clone: What it binds is not known.

The rearrangement links TRBV14 to TRBJ1-2; 8 positions match TRBD1. The sequencing sample was made of naive CD4+ T cells sorted from blood. Subset indicated: CD45RA+ positively selected. The clonotype comes from a young man in good health. This CDR3 is CASSQNPRDRTDYGYTF. CDR3 nucleotide sequence: TGTGCCAGCAGCCAAAATCCTCGGGACAGGACTGACTATGGCTACACCTTC.